This TCR beta chain was recorded in a study of blood T cell repertoires in COVID-19 (dated by TCRdb to the early 2020s). With regard to the full study: The collaborator samples originated in the United States, Italy and Spain and spanned the acute and convalescent phases of COVID-19. The repertoires were released in a freely available public database meant as a resource for research on the immune response to SARS-CoV-2. The dataset comprised deeply sampled blood TCRbeta repertoires from subjects exposed to, actively infected with, or recovered from COVID-19. Samples came from the ongoing ImmuneRACE study (first 160 participants) plus 1,254 subjects from 6 global collaborators. Where available, HLA class I and class II types were obtained from metadata supplied by the sample provider rather than from assay-based typing. A de-identified subject ID, COVID-19 status, age in years and sex were almost always included in the sample metadata. The material from the prospective study consisted of cDNA or gDNA derived from T cells, B-cell-depleted T cells, or PBMCs.

V is clipped by 6 bases and J by 6 bases, and the sequence between their germline boundaries is 15 bases long. The CDR3 has 13 amino acids, counting the end cysteine and phenylalanine. The DNA shown is the 39-base CDR3, in frame from base 1. The sample holds one count of this clone. Its antigen remains undetermined. Base qualities were left out, and no much larger clone turns up one base away. Each collaborating institution followed its own protocols to collect whole blood in K2EDTA tubes. For TCRbeta analysis, collaborator samples were shipped as frozen whole blood, as isolated PBMCs, or as DNA extracted from either sample type. What the study reported, not specific to this receptor: The amount of clinical and demographic metadata varied by source and participant and was provided uncurated.

The immunoSEQ Assay, a bias-controlled multiplex PCR, was used to amplify TCRbeta CDR3 regions from genomic DNA. The authors' pipeline ran thus. Within the assay, amplification of reference gene primers was used to estimate how many nucleated cells each sample contained. To quantify the absolute abundance of each unique TCRbeta CDR3 rearrangement, sequence reads were collapsed and filtered. For each sample, productive Simpson clonality was calculated as the square root of Simpson's diversity index over productive rearrangements. Entries here come from immuneACCESS through TCRdb and include only in-frame sequences with V and J called. Some clones fail to appear in such tables; in the studies checked, an unresolved V gene covers under half of the shortfall, and the cause of the remainder is unknown. For V, J and clone size, that table is used; D and trimming come from the DNA. For this sample the table gives some 54,000 clones, of which about 83% were detected only once. Together, the top ten hold 6.9% of the sample.

The sequence derives from a man aged 70-80 years with active COVID-19. The V and J genes are TRBV12-3 or TRBV12-4 and TRBJ2-7; D gene: possibly TRBD1, on 7 matching bases. Sample: peripheral blood. The CDR3 protein sequence reads: CASRRGTAGEQYF. The DNA sequence is as follows: TGTGCCAGCAGACGGGGGACAGCGGGCGAGCAGTACTTC.